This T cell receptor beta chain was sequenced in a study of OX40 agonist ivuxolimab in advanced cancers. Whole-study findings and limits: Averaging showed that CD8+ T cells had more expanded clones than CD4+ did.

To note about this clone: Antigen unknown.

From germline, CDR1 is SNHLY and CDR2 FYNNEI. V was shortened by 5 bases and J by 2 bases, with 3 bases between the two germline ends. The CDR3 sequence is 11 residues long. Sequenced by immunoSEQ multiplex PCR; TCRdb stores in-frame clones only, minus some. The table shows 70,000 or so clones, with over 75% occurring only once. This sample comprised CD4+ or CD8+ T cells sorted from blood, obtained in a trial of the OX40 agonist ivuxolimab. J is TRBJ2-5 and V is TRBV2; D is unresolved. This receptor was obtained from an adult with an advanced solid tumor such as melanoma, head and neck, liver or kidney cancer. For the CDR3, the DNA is TGTGCCAGCAGTCAACAAGAGACCCAGTACTTC. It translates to CASSQQETQYF.